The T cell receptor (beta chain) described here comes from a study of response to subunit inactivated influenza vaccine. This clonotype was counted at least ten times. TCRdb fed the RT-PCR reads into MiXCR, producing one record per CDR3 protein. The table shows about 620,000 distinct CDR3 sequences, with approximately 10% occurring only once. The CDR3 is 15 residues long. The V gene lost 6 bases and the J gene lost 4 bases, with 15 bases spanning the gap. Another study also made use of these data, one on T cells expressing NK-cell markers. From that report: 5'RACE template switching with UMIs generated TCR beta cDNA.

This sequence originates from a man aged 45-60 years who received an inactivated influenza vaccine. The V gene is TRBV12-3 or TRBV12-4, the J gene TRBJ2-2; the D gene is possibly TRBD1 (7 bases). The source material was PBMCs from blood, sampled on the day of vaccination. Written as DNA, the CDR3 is TGTGCCAGCAGCGTCGGCGGGACAGTCACCGGGGAGCTGTTTTTT. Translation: CASSVGGTVTGELFF.